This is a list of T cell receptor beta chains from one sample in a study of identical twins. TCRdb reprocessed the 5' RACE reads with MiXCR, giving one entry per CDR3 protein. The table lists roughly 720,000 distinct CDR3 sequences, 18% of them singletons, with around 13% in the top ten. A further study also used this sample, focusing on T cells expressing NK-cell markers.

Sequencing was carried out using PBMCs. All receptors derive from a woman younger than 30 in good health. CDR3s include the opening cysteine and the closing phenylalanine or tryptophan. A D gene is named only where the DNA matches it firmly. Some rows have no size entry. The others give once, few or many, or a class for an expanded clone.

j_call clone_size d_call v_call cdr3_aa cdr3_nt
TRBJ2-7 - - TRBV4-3 CASSQGQSQYF TGCGCCAGCAGCCAAGGACAGAGTCAGTACTTC
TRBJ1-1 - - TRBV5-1 CASSLGEPTEAFF TGCGCCAGCTCCTTGGGGGAACCCACTGAAGCTTTCTTT
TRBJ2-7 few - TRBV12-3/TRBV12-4 CASSPGSNYEQYF TGTGCCAGCAGCCCGGGGTCTAACTACGAGCAGTACTTC
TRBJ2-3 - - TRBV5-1 CASSPDRPRGTDTQYF TGCGCCAGCAGCCCAGACCGCCCTAGGGGCACAGATACGCAGTATTTT
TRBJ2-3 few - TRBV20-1 CSHPKGGGTSTDTQYF TGCAGTCATCCAAAGGGTGGGGGGACGTCCACAGATACGCAGTATTTT
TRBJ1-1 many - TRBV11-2 CASSSRLNTEAFF TGTGCCAGCAGTTCTCGTCTGAACACTGAAGCTTTCTTT
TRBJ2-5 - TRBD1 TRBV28 CASSSGTGVETQYF TGTGCCAGCAGCTCCGGGACAGGGGTTGAGACCCAGTACTTC
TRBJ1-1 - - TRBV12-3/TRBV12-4 CASSSRPDGAEAFF TGTGCCAGCAGCTCCCGCCCGGACGGAGCTGAAGCTTTCTTT
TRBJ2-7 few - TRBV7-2 CASSLGPRGAEQYF TGTGCCAGCAGCTTAGGCCCCAGGGGGGCCGAGCAGTACTTC
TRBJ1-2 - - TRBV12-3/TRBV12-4 CASSHRWGSYGYTF TGTGCCAGCAGCCACCGGTGGGGGTCCTATGGCTACACCTTC
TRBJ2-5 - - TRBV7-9 CASSLTRAQETQYF TGTGCCAGCAGCTTAACCAGGGCGCAAGAGACCCAGTACTTC
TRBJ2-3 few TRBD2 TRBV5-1 CASSLLAGVRVTQYF TGCGCCAGCAGCTTGCTAGCGGGAGTTAGAGTTACGCAGTATTTT
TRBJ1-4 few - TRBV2 CATRTDSNEKLFF TGTGCCACGAGGACGGACTCTAATGAAAAACTGTTTTTT
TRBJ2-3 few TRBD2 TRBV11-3 CASSFRRAGGSLDTQYF TGTGCCAGCAGCTTTAGACGTGCGGGGGGTTCTCTCGATACGCAGTATTTT
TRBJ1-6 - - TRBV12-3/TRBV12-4 CASSGGPFTNSPLHF TGTGCCAGCAGTGGAGGGCCTTTCACAAATTCACCCCTCCACTTT
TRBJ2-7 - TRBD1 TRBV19 CASRWGQGSGYEQYF TGTGCCAGCCGTTGGGGACAGGGAAGTGGCTACGAGCAGTACTTC
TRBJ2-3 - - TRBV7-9 CASSLSGAADTQYF TGTGCCAGCAGCTTATCCGGGGCGGCAGATACGCAGTATTTT
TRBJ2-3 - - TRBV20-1 CSATVGHRDTQYF TGCAGTGCTACAGTCGGCCACAGGGATACGCAGTATTTT
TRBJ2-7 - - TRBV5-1 CASSPQVGASQYF TGCGCCAGCAGCCCACAGGTGGGCGCGTCGCAGTACTTC
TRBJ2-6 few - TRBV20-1 CSARAGTGANVLTF TGCAGTGCTAGAGCAGGGACTGGGGCCAACGTCCTGACTTTC
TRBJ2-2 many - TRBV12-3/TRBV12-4 CASSIAGELFF TGTGCCAGCAGTATCGCCGGGGAGCTGTTTTTT
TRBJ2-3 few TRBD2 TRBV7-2 CASSLVGAGGGTDTQYF TGTGCCAGCAGCTTAGTTGGAGCGGGAGGGGGGACAGATACGCAGTATTTT
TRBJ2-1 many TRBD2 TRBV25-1 CASRLAGGNEQFF TGTGCCAGCAGACTAGCGGGAGGCAATGAGCAGTTCTTC